One sample yielded the 10 T cell receptor beta chains listed below, sequenced in a study of OX40 agonist ivuxolimab in advanced cancers. Profiling relied on immunoSEQ multiplex PCR, and the TCRdb table lists in-frame clones only, not all of them. The sample consists of nearly 80,000 clones, about 90% of them appearing once. This specimen was CD4+ or CD8+ T cells sorted from blood, taken in a trial of the OX40 agonist ivuxolimab. These receptor sequences come from an adult with an advanced solid tumor such as melanoma, head and neck, liver or kidney cancer.

J is TRBJ2-1 and V is TRBV7-3; no clear D gene. The germline V gene encodes CDR1 SGHTA and CDR2 FQGTGA. CDR3 length: 15 residues. V lost 0 bases and J 8 bases, leaving 14 bases between the germline ends. CDR3 in DNA: TGTGCCAGCAGCTTAACGACCGGCAGCCAGTATGAGCAGTTCTTC. It translates to CASSLTTGSQYEQFF.

The chain couples TRBV28 to TRBJ2-2; D tentatively fits TRBD1 or TRBD2 (5 bases each). The CDR3 extends over 15 amino acids. Trimming took off 7 bases at V and 4 bases at J, with 16 bases between the two ends. Germline loops: CDR1 MDHEN, CDR2 SYDVKM. The CDR3 DNA is TGTGCCAGCACGGTCCAGGGCCGGGGCACCGGGGAGCTGTTTTTT. It translates to CASTVQGRGTGELFF.

CDR3 loop: CASSPSGANVLTF. CDR3 coding DNA: TGTGCCAGCAGCCCCTCGGGGGCCAACGTCCTGACTTTC. This chain links TRBV7-9 with TRBJ2-6; no clear D. V was trimmed by 5 bases and J by 4 bases, leaving 6 bases between them. Germline V gene sequence: CDR1 SEHNR, CDR2 FQNEAQ (reference sequence). The CDR3 is 13 residues long.

The J gene is TRBJ2-1, the V gene TRBV5-1; unclear D gene. V lost 4 bases and J 8 bases, leaving 16 bases between the germline ends. The CDR3 sequence is 14 residues long. Germline CDR1 reads SGHRS; CDR2 reads YFSETQ. Written as DNA, the CDR3 is TGCGCCAGCAGCCCGGGCCAACACGTCGATGAGCAGTTCTTC. It encodes CASSPGQHVDEQFF. The entire variable domain, with the rest obtained from reference TRBV5-1 and TRBJ2-1, is as follows: KAGVTQTPRYLIKTRGQQVTLSCSPISGHRSVSWYQQTPGQGLQFLFEYFSETQRNKGNFPGRFSGRQFSNSRSEMNVSTLELGDSALYLCASSPGQHVDEQFFGPGTRLTVL.

This chain links TRBV21-1 with TRBJ2-4; the table's D call TRBD2 went unverified against the DNA. TRBV21-1 corresponds to a pseudogene. This CDR3 region has 16 residues. CDR3 residues: CASSTGLAGGKNIQYF. CDR3 DNA: TGTGCCAGCAGCACGGGACTAGCGGGGGGGAAAAACATTCAGTACTTC.

This chain's CDR3 is CASSYSGDFAYNEQFF. Here the CDR3 DNA reads TGTGCCAGCAGTTACTCCGGTGACTTTGCCTACAATGAGCAGTTCTTC. This chain uses TRBV6-5 with TRBJ2-1; D remains ambiguous. The V gene lost 0 bases and the J gene lost 2 bases, with 11 bases spanning the gap. This CDR3 is built from 16 residues. Germline CDR1 and CDR2: MNHEY and SVGAGI.

The V and J genes are TRBV14 and TRBJ2-6; maybe TRBD2 (5 bases). Trimming shortened V by 1 base and J by 1 base, and 8 bases separated the two germline ends. This CDR3 spans 16 amino acids. Germline V lookup: CDR1 SGHDN, CDR2 FVKESK. The chain's CDR3 is CASSQGGFSGANVLTF. The CDR3, as DNA: TGTGCCAGCAGCCAAGGAGGGTTTTCTGGGGCCAACGTCCTGACTTTC.

The V and J genes are TRBV5-4 and TRBJ2-7; a weak D match, TRBD2 (7 bases). The CDR3 spans 13 residues. CDR1 is SGHNT and CDR2 is YYREEE in the germline V gene (reference sequence). The V end was cut by 0 bases, the J end by 6 bases, with 10 bases between. Here the CDR3 DNA reads TGTGCCAGCAGCTTGGCCGGGGGGCGCGAGCAGTACGTC. Its protein product is CASSLAGGREQYV.

The chain uses TRBV18 and TRBJ2-7, with D perhaps TRBD1 (6 bases). The CDR3 consists of 13 residues. V was pared by 3 bases and J by 6 bases, with 12 bases between. Germline-derived CDR1 and CDR2 are KGHSH and LQKENI. CDR3 DNA: TGTGCCAGCTCACCTCCCGGGACACCCGAGCAGTACGTC. Protein sequence: CASSPPGTPEQYV.

This chain uses TRBV5-6 with TRBJ2-5; 9 positions agree with TRBD1. Looked up from germline, CDR1 is SGHDT and CDR2 is YYEEEE. This CDR3 spans 15 amino acids. V lost 3 bases to trimming and J lost 4 bases; unmatched junction nucleotides: 7. The CDR3 DNA reads TGTGCCAGCAGCTCCGGGACAGGGCTGATAGAGACCCAGTACTTC. Translating it yields CASSSGTGLIETQYF.